A single sample gave rise to the 28 T cell receptor beta chains below, sequenced in a study of cytomegalovirus exposure and HLA in healthy donors (dated by TCRdb to the late 2010s). Libraries came from the immunoSEQ multiplex PCR assay. A mixture of 60 forward primers for TCR Vbeta segments and 13 reverse primers for TCR Jbeta segments was used in the multiplex PCR. The table was pulled from immuneACCESS by TCRdb, which kept in-frame rearrangements only. Such tables lose some clones; where checked, under half of the loss comes from unresolved V genes, and the rest has no known cause. Across this sample there are 150,000 or so clones, with approximately 86% seen only once. The ten most abundant clones make up approximately 2% of the sample. The sequenced material came from PBMCs. The receptors stem from a woman under 30 in good health and CMV-seronegative.

The chain employs TRBV11-2 and TRBJ1-1; TRBD1 matches 9 bases. CDR3 length equals 12 residues. Germline CDR1 reads SGHAT; CDR2 reads FQNNGV. Trimming cost V 5 bases and J 11 bases; bases outside gene matches: 6. CDR3 nucleotide sequence: TGTGCCAGCAGCGAGGAACAGGGGGCGGCTTTCTTT. Residues: CASSEEQGAAFF.

The chain combines TRBV7-9 with TRBJ1-4, with D possibly matching TRBD1 (6 bases). CDR3 size: 14 residues. V was shortened by 5 bases and J by 8 bases, with 15 bases between the two germline ends. The germline V gene encodes CDR1 SEHNR and CDR2 FQNEAQ (reference sequence). The CDR3 nucleotides read TGTGCCAGCAGCCTACAGGGATATGAAGAAAAACTGTTTTTT. Its translation: CASSLQGYEEKLFF.

CDR3 residues: CASRGQGDTGELFF. CDR3 nucleotides: TGTGCCAGCAGGGGACAGGGGGACACCGGGGAGCTGTTTTTT. This chain joins TRBV6-1 and TRBJ2-2; 11 positions match TRBD1. Trimming cost V 6 bases and J 3 bases; bases outside gene matches: 0. Germline V gene lookup returns CDR1 MNHNS and CDR2 SASEGT. This CDR3 has 14 residues.

This clone was counted once. The chain uses TRBV11-2 and TRBJ2-7; D gene uncertain. The germline gives CDR1 SGHAT, CDR2 FQNNGV. The CDR3 is made up of 12 amino acids. V gave up 3 bases and J gave up 6 bases, with 9 bases separating them. The CDR3 spells CASSLRVSEQYF. In DNA form, the CDR3 reads TGTGCCAGCAGCTTGAGAGTATCCGAGCAGTACTTC.

The genes are TRBV18 and TRBJ2-5; the match to TRBD2 covers 9 bases. TRBJ2-7 explains the end of the DNA better; the J call may be wrong. The germline V gene encodes CDR1 KGHSH and CDR2 LQKENI. The CDR3 has 16 amino acids. The CDR3 DNA reads TGTGCCAGCTCACCCCTTTTGATAGCGGGAGTGTACGAGCAGTACTTC. This gives the protein CASSPLLIAGVYEQYF.

The rearrangement uses TRBV5-1 and TRBJ2-7; 10 nucleotides align to TRBD1. V dropped 0 bases and J dropped 3; count of bases not matched to a gene: 0. CDR3 size: 14 residues. Per the germline V gene, CDR1 is SGHRS and CDR2 is YFSETQ. The CDR3 DNA sequence: TGCGCCAGCAGCTTGGGGGACAGGGGCTACGAGCAGTACTTC. The encoded protein is CASSLGDRGYEQYF.

V usage is TRBV29-1 and J usage is TRBJ2-5, with TRBD1 as a possible D gene (5 bases). Per the germline V gene, CDR1 is SQVTM and CDR2 is ANQGSEA. The CDR3 has 11 residues. With 3 bases removed from V and 10 bases from J, the gap between germline ends came to 12 bases. CDR3: CSVDLGRDQYF. CDR3 DNA: TGCAGCGTTGACCTGGGGCGTGACCAGTACTTC.

The chain joins TRBV27 to TRBJ2-4; D uncertain. This CDR3 contains 16 residues. The germline gives CDR1 MNHEY, CDR2 SMNVEV (reference sequence). V was cut by 5 bases and J by 0 bases, with 14 bases left in between. The CDR3: CASSPYYSLAKNIQYF. The CDR3 DNA follows: TGTGCCAGCAGTCCCTACTATTCCCTAGCCAAAAACATTCAGTACTTC.

The genes are TRBV28 and TRBJ2-5, with D maybe TRBD2 (5 bases). Trimming cost V 6 bases and J 2 bases, with 16 bases left between them. Germline lookup yields CDR1 MDHEN and CDR2 SYDVKM. The CDR3 is 15 residues long. The CDR3 protein is CASRDLATRQETQYF. CDR3 bases: TGTGCCAGCAGGGACTTGGCAACTAGACAAGAGACCCAGTACTTC. The variable domain in full, with the rest retrieved from reference TRBV28 and TRBJ2-5, is DVKVTQSSRYLVKRTGEKVFLECVQDMDHENMFWYRQDPGLGLRLIYFSYDVKMKEKGDIPEGYSVSREKKERFSLILESASTNQTSMYLCASRDLATRQETQYFGPGTRLLVL.

The rearrangement uses TRBV5-6 and TRBJ1-5; D is ambiguous. The CDR3 runs 14 residues. Trimming stripped 2 bases from V and 6 bases from J, with 12 bases between. Germline V gene sequence: CDR1 SGHDT, CDR2 YYEEEE. In DNA form, the CDR3 reads TGTGCCAGCAGCTTTCGGTCCGGGTTTCAGCCCCAGCATTTT. Protein sequence: CASSFRSGFQPQHF.

The chain combines TRBV10-3 with TRBJ1-3, with D tentatively TRBD1 (5 bases). With 8 bases removed from V and 4 bases from J, the gap between germline ends came to 21 bases. The CDR3 extends over 16 amino acids. Germline CDR1 reads ENHRY; CDR2 reads SYGVKD. In DNA, the CDR3 is TGTGCCATCCTCAACCCGGAGACAGTCACCGGAAACACCATATATTTT. Residues: CAILNPETVTGNTIYF.

The chain is built from TRBV7-9 and TRBJ1-2; D is possibly TRBD1 (6 bases). The germline CDR1 and CDR2 sequences are SEHNR and FQNEAQ (reference sequence). There are 14 residues in the CDR3. V gave up 2 bases and J gave up 2 bases, with 9 bases separating them. CDR3 in DNA: TGTGCCAGCAGCTTAAGCGGGGGCAACTATGGCTACACCTTC. This translates into CASSLSGGNYGYTF.

The chain combines TRBV7-2 with TRBJ2-3, with a possible D match to TRBD2 (6 bases). The V and J ends lost 8 bases and 0 bases respectively, with 18 bases between them. CDR3 length: 16 amino acids. Germline-derived CDR1 and CDR2 are SGHTA and FQGNSA. Here the CDR3 reads CASRPPGDPSTDTQYF. In DNA, the CDR3 is TGTGCCAGCCGCCCCCCGGGGGACCCTAGCACAGATACGCAGTATTTT.

The chain links TRBV5-1 to TRBJ1-4, with 8 positions matching TRBD1. The trim removed 4 bases at V and 3 bases at J, leaving 20 bases unmatched. Germline assignment: CDR1 SGHRS and CDR2 YFSETQ. CDR3 length equals 20 residues. CDR3 sequence: CASSPRGTGEPEAPNEKLFF. For the CDR3, the DNA is TGCGCCAGCAGCCCGAGGGGGACAGGAGAGCCCGAGGCTCCTAATGAAAAACTGTTTTTT.

This clone was picked up a small number of times. The chain recombines TRBV4-1 with TRBJ1-6, with D perhaps matching TRBD1 (5 bases). V was clipped by 0 bases and J by 7 bases, with 13 bases between them. There are 16 residues in the CDR3. CDR1 MGHRA and CDR2 YSYEKL come from the germline V gene. The CDR3 spells CASSQDSRARNSPLHF. CDR3 bases: TGCGCCAGCAGCCAAGACTCCAGGGCCAGGAATTCACCCCTCCACTTT.

The genes are TRBV18 and TRBJ1-6, with 9 bases that match TRBD1. The CDR3 is made up of 16 amino acids. CDR1 and CDR2 (germline): KGHSH, LQKENI. The V gene end was trimmed by 8 bases and the J gene end by 5 bases; junction bases not matched to a gene: 10. CDR3 in amino acids: CASRGQGTRNNSPLHF. The CDR3 bases are TGTGCCAGCCGGGGACAGGGTACCCGTAATAATTCACCCCTCCACTTT.

This rearrangement joins TRBV6-1 to TRBJ1-2; D perhaps matches TRBD1 (6 bases). Trimming cost V 0 bases and J 2 bases, with 19 bases left between them. CDR1 and CDR2 (germline): MNHNS, SASEGT. The CDR3 is 18 residues long. The CDR3 spells CASSEARWGQTINYGYTF. CDR3 in DNA: TGTGCCAGCAGTGAAGCGCGTTGGGGACAAACTATAAACTATGGCTACACCTTC.

This chain uses TRBV11-3 with TRBJ2-1; 10 bases match TRBD2. The V gene's germline CDR1 is SGHNT and CDR2 YENEEA. Trimming removed 1 base from V and 6 bases from J; junction bases left unmatched: 3. This CDR3 contains 15 residues. The DNA of the CDR3 is TGTGCCAGCAGCTTAGGCTCTAGCGGGGGCAATGAGCAGTTCTTC. Amino acids: CASSLGSSGGNEQFF.

V gene TRBV11-2 combines with J gene TRBJ2-4; D call uncertain. The CDR3 covers 13 residues. Germline CDR1 reads SGHAT; CDR2 reads FQNNGV. The V end was cut by 11 bases, the J end by 0 bases, with 11 bases between. The CDR3 protein is CAVRSLAKNIQYF. The CDR3 DNA reads TGTGCCGTCCGGAGCTTAGCCAAAAACATTCAGTACTTC. Complete variable domain (other parts from reference TRBV11-2 and TRBJ2-4): EAGVAQSPRYKIIEKRQSVAFWCNPISGHATLYWYQQILGQGPKLLIQFQNNGVVDDSQLPKDRFSAERLKGVDSTLKIQPAKLEDSAVYLCAVRSLAKNIQYFGAGTRLSVL.

This clone is a singleton in its sample. The chain couples TRBV28 to TRBJ2-3, with D perhaps TRBD2 (5 bases). CDR3 length: 12 residues. Trimming took off 4 bases at V and 6 bases at J, with 8 bases between the two ends. Germline CDR1 is MDHEN and CDR2 is SYDVKM. CDR3 DNA sequence: TGTGCCAGCAGTTCCGCGGGTGATACGCAGTATTTT. This encodes CASSSAGDTQYF.

The count of this clone is one. The chain combines TRBV2 with TRBJ2-7; 9 bases line up with TRBD1. Germline V CDR1 and CDR2: SNHLY, FYNNEI. The CDR3 consists of 13 residues. V shed 4 bases, J shed 9 bases, and the junction held 7 bases outside the gene matches. CDR3 sequence reads: CASSGDRERGQYF. CDR3 nucleotide sequence: TGTGCCAGCAGTGGGGACAGGGAAAGGGGGCAGTACTTC. Supplemented by reference TRBV2 and TRBJ2-7, the full variable domain reads EPEVTQTPSHQVTQMGQEVILRCVPISNHLYFYWYRQILGQKVEFLVSFYNNEISEKSEIFDDQFSVERPDGSNFTLKIRSTKLEDSAMYFCASSGDRERGQYFGPGTRLTVT.

The chain has TRBV27 and TRBJ1-2; D possibly corresponds to TRBD1 (6 bases). Germline V CDR1 and CDR2: MNHEY, SMNVEV (reference sequence). Trimming stripped 6 bases from V and 3 bases from J, with 8 bases between. This CDR3 contains 12 residues. The CDR3 loop is CASSRGDYGYTF. The CDR3 nucleotides read TGTGCCAGCAGCAGGGGAGACTATGGCTACACCTTC.

The chain combines TRBV7-8 with TRBJ2-7; no firm D call. The germline CDR1 and CDR2 sequences are SGHVS and FQNEAQ. The CDR3 extends over 14 amino acids. The V gene lost 5 bases and the J gene lost 0 bases, with 11 bases spanning the gap. As DNA, the CDR3 is TGTGCCAGCAGCCCCACGCGGAGCTCCTACGAGCAGTACTTC. Translation gives CASSPTRSSYEQYF.

With respect to this clone: Other DNA variants within this sample encode the same CDR3. The chain uses TRBV7-6 and TRBJ1-5; a weak D match, TRBD1 (6 bases). Germline loops: CDR1 SGHVS, CDR2 FNYEAQ. V lost 5 bases and J 4 bases, leaving 12 bases between the germline ends. CDR3 length equals 14 residues. For the CDR3, the DNA is TGTGCCAGCAGCAAACAGGGCACTAATCAGCCCCAGCATTTT. This gives the protein CASSKQGTNQPQHF. Together with reference TRBV7-6 and TRBJ1-5, the CDR3 gives the full variable domain: GAGVSQSPRYKVTKRGQDVALRCDPISGHVSLYWYRQALGQGPEFLTYFNYEAQQDKSGLPNDRFSAERPEGSISTLTIQRTEQRDSAMYRCASSKQGTNQPQHFGDGTRLSIL.

This clone was observed a single time. The rearrangement joins TRBV19 to TRBJ2-7; TRBD2 agrees at 7 bases. V dropped 0 bases and J dropped 0; count of bases not matched to a gene: 5. The CDR3 is made up of 16 amino acids. Germline CDR1 is LNHDA and CDR2 is SQIVND (reference sequence). CDR3 protein: CASSIDRTRPSYEQYF. Written as DNA, the CDR3 is TGTGCCAGTAGTATAGATCGGACTAGACCCTCCTACGAGCAGTACTTC.

This clone occurred a few times. V and J are TRBV7-9 and TRBJ1-4; 10 nucleotides line up with TRBD1. This CDR3 is 15 amino acids long. CDR1 SEHNR and CDR2 FQNEAQ come from the germline V gene (reference sequence). The V and J ends lost 8 bases and 13 bases, in that order; junction bases with no gene match: 16. The CDR3 nucleotides read TGTGCCAGCTCACTATCGGGACAGGGGTTTTTTCGACTGTTTTTT. Residues: CASSLSGQGFFRLFF.

This clone was recorded a few times. The J gene is TRBJ1-1, the V gene TRBV5-1; weak D call: TRBD1 (6 bases). The CDR3 is made up of 13 amino acids. The germline V gene has CDR1 SGHRS and CDR2 YFSETQ. Between the trimmed V and J ends, which lost 1 base and 8 bases, there was a span of 12 bases. CDR3 region: CASSLQGPAEAFF. The CDR3 DNA follows: TGCGCCAGCAGCTTGCAGGGGCCCGCCGAAGCTTTCTTT. Filled out from reference TRBV5-1 and TRBJ1-1, the complete variable domain reads KAGVTQTPRYLIKTRGQQVTLSCSPISGHRSVSWYQQTPGQGLQFLFEYFSETQRNKGNFPGRFSGRQFSNSRSEMNVSTLELGDSALYLCASSLQGPAEAFFGQGTRLTVV.

The rearrangement links TRBV6-1 to TRBJ1-1; 7 bases fit TRBD1. There are 14 residues in the CDR3. V was pared by 6 bases and J by 3 bases, with 7 bases of the junction left unmatched. CDR1 is MNHNS and CDR2 is SASEGT in the germline V gene. The CDR3 DNA reads as TGTGCCAGCAGCACAGACAGGGACTACACTGAAGCTTTCTTT. Translation gives CASSTDRDYTEAFF.